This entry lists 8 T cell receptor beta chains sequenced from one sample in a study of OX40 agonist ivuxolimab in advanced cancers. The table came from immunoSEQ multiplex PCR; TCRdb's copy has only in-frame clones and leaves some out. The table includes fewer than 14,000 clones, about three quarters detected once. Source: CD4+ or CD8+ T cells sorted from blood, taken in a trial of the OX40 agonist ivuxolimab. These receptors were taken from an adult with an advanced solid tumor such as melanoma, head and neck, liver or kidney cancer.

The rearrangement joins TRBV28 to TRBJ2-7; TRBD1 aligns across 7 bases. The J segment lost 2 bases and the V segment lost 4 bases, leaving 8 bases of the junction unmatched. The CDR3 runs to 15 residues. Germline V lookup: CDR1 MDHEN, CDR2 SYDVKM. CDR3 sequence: CASSSDRVPPYEQYF. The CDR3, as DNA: TGTGCCAGCAGTTCCGACAGGGTGCCCCCCTACGAGCAGTACTTC.

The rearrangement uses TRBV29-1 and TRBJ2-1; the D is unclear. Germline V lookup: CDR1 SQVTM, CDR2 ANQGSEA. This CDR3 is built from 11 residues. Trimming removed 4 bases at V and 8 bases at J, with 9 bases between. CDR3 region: CSVGENHEQFF. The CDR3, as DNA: TGCAGCGTTGGCGAGAACCATGAGCAGTTCTTC.

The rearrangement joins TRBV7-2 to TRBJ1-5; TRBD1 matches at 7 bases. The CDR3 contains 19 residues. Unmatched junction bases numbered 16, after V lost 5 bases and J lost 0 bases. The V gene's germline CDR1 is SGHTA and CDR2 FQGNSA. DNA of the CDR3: TGTGCCAGCAGCGAGCGGGACAGACAATATCCATATAGCAATCAGCCCCAGCATTTT. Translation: CASSERDRQYPYSNQPQHF.

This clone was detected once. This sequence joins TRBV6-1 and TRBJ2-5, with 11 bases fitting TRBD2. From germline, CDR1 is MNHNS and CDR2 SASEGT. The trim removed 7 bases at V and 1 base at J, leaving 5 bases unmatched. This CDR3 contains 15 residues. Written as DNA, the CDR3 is TGTGCCAGCAACCTACTAGCGGGAGTCCAAGAGACCCAGTACTTC. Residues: CASNLLAGVQETQYF.

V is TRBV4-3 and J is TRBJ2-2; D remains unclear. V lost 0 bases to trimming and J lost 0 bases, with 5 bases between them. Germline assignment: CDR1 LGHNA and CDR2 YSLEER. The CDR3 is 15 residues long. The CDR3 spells CASSQDPANTGELFF. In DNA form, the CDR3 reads TGCGCCAGCAGCCAAGATCCCGCGAACACCGGGGAGCTGTTTTTT.

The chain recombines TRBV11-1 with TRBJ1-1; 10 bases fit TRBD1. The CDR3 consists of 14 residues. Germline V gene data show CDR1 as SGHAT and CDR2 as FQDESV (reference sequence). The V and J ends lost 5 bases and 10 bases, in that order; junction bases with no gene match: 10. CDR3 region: CASSPEGTGVGAFF. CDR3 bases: TGTGCCAGCAGCCCGGAGGGGACAGGGGTAGGAGCTTTCTTT.

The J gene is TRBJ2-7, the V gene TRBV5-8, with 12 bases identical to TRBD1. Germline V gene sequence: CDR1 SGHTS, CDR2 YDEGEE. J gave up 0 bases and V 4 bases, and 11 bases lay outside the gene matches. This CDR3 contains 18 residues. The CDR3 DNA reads TGTGCCAGCAGCCCGGGACAGGGGGCTTTGGCCGACTCCTACGAGCAGTACTTC. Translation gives CASSPGQGALADSYEQYF.

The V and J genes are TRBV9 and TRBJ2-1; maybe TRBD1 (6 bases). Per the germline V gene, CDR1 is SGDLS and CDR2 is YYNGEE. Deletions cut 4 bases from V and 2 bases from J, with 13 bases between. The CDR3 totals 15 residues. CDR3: CASSPTGTTYNEQFF. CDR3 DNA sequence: TGTGCCAGCAGCCCGACCGGGACAACCTACAATGAGCAGTTCTTC.